This TCR beta chain originates from a study of blood T cell repertoires in COVID-19. As for the study in general: Donors in the United States, Italy and Spain gave samples during acute or convalescent COVID-19. T cells, B-cell-depleted T cells, or PBMCs provided the cDNA or gDNA that served as material.

The ends lost 4 bases at V and 7 bases at J; junction bases unmatched: 9. This CDR3 is built from 15 residues. Germline lookup yields CDR1 SGHRS and CDR2 YFSETQ. Original methodology: Amplification of reference gene primers provided the estimated nucleated cell counts. TCRdb's table, derived via immunoSEQ multiplex PCR, lists solely in-frame clones and lacks some. The V and J calls and clone size come from that table; D and trimming were worked out from the DNA. The sample comprises about 290,000 clones, under 90% of which are singletons, and approximately 0.85% rests with the top ten. The sequence came from a woman in her 40s who had recovered from COVID-19. The rearrangement joins TRBV5-1 to TRBJ1-4, with 8 nucleotides matching TRBD1. Sequencing was performed on peripheral blood. Written as DNA, the CDR3 is TGCGCCAGCAGCAGGACAGGGCCCGTGGGTGAAAAACTGTTTTTT. It translates to CASSRTGPVGEKLFF.